This TCR beta chain appears in the sequencing data of a study of T cells expressing NK-cell markers (dated by TCRdb to about 2020). About the study as a whole: About 8 donors provided sorted CD3+CD56+NKG2C+, CD3+CD56+NKG2C- and CD3+CD56-NKG2C+ T-cell subsets, whose TCR beta-chain repertoires were profiled. Sequencing of the libraries produced 2 x 150 bp reads on Illumina HiSeq 2000/2500, MiSeq or NextSeq. Randomly selected healthy volunteers, three men and five women, were used as the eight sequenced donors. Among the eight sequenced donors, seven were HCMV-seropositive and one was HCMV-seronegative. The paper as a whole reports these results and caveats: Whether the expanded NKG2C-expressing T cell clones were specific for HCMV antigens remained unclear. For five or six donors, the dominant CD3+CD56+NKG2C+ clonotypes were among the top 10 CD8+ clonotypes and accounted for about 1.0-7.5% of CD8+ T cells. Those dominant clonotypes were again the most abundant among CD3+CD56-NKG2C+ cells in four donors, at roughly 28.3-65%.

A commercial ELISA kit detecting HCMV-specific IgG in serum was used to determine HCMV serostatus. Peripheral blood mononuclear cells were isolated from blood by Ficoll density gradient centrifugation. To note about this clonotype: What antigen it recognizes has not been identified.

TCRdb records Illumina HiSeq 2000 as the sequencer. The TCR beta cDNA libraries were made using 5'RACE template switching, a step that added both a universal primer site and unique molecular identifiers. Synthesis of cDNA was primed from the TCR beta constant segment and was followed by two consecutive PCR amplification steps. In the original analysis: MIGEC handled demultiplexing of the reads and grouping by UMI, while MiTCR was used to assemble and quantify clonotypes. To remove erroneous sequences, TCR cDNA sequences were retained only when supported by two or more reads. Downstream repertoire analysis used the tcR package, and clonotypes were matched across fractions by CDR3 nucleotide sequence plus V segment. VDJmatch was used to annotate antigen specificity against VDJdb, with one amino acid substitution in CDR3 permitted. After TCRdb reprocessed the reads, each CDR3 protein sequence was kept as one row, without DNA. The V and J calls, along with clone size, are taken from TCRdb and not from the paper's own processing. The table for this sample shows some 140,000 distinct CDR3 sequences. The ten top clones hold roughly a third of the sample.

Reading the germline V gene (reference sequence) gives CDR1 MNHEY and CDR2 SMNVEV. Inclusive of the bounding cysteine and phenylalanine, the CDR3 is 13 residues long. Only the protein sequence is given. The V and J segments used are TRBV27 and TRBJ1-5. The sequence was obtained from a woman between 45 and 65 years old in good health. Donor details come from another sample of the same person, matched by shared clones. The sample taken for sequencing was blood T cells: a sorted CD56 or NKG2C T cell subset, CD4+ or CD8+ T cells, or bulk PBMC T cells (not recorded which). The CDR3 protein: CASSFSAVQPQHF.